The 3 T cell receptor beta chains presented below share a single source sample, sequenced in a study of pediatric ulcerative colitis. The rectum was sampled with one to two pinch biopsies at colonoscopy. Sequencing used immunoSEQ multiplex PCR; TCRdb keeps in-frame clones, though not all of them. The table shows about 25,000 clones, with approximately 71% occurring only once. The sequenced sample was gut tissue. The receptors here all came from a boy aged 5-17 years with severe ulcerative colitis.

The J gene is TRBJ2-1, the V gene TRBV7-2; D unclear. Deletions cut 1 base from V and 7 bases from J, with 14 bases between. The length of the CDR3 is 15 residues. CDR1 is SGHTA, CDR2 FQGNSA, per germline. CDR3 region: CASSLDGSKENEQFF. The CDR3 bases are TGTGCCAGCAGCTTAGACGGATCCAAGGAGAATGAGCAGTTCTTC.

The chain uses TRBV18 and TRBJ2-7, with 7 bases matching TRBD2. The CDR3 totals 17 residues. CDR1 and CDR2 from the germline V gene are KGHSH and LQKENI. V was clipped by 3 bases and J by 2 bases; unmatched bases: 13. The CDR3 region is CASSPLLASGFPYEQYF. Written as DNA, the CDR3 is TGTGCCAGCTCACCCCTTTTGGCTAGCGGATTTCCCTACGAGCAGTACTTC. Filled out from reference TRBV18 and TRBJ2-7, the complete variable domain reads NAGVMQNPRHLVRRRGQEARLRCSPMKGHSHVYWYRQLPEEGLKFMVYLQKENIIDESGMPKERFSAEFPKEGPSILRIQQVVRGDSAAYFCASSPLLASGFPYEQYFGPGTRLTVT.

This clone showed up just once. The V gene is TRBV5-6, the J gene TRBJ2-1; 10 nucleotides agree with TRBD2. The length of the CDR3 is 16 residues. V shed 4 bases, J shed 7 bases, and the junction held 11 bases outside the gene matches. Per germline, CDR1 SGHDT and CDR2 YYEEEE. The CDR3 DNA follows: TGTGCCAGCAGCCTGACCCCTAGCGGGAGCGGGAATGAGCAGTTCTTC. Amino acids: CASSLTPSGSGNEQFF.